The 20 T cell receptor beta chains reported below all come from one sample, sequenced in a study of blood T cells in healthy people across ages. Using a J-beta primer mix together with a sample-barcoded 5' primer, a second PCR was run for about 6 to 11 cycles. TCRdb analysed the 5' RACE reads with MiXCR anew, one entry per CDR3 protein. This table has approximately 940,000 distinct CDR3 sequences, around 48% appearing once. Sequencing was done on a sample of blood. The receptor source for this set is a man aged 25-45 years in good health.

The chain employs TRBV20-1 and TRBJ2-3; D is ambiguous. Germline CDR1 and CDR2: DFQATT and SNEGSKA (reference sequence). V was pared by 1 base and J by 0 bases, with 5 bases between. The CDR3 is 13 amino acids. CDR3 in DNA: TGCAGTGCTAGAGCAGTTAGCACAGATACGCAGTATTTT. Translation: CSARAVSTDTQYF.

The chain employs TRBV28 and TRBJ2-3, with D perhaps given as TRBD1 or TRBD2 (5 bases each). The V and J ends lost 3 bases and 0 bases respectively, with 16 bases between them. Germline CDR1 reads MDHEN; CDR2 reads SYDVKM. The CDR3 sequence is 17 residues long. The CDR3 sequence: CASSFGTRDLSTDTQYF. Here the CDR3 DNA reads TGTGCCAGCAGTTTCGGGACCCGGGACCTTAGCACAGATACGCAGTATTTT.

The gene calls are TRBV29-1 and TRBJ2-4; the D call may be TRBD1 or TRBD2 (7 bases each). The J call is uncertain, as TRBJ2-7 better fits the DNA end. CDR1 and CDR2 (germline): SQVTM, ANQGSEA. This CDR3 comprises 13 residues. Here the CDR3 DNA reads TGCAGCGCAAGGGGGCTAGCGGCCTACGAGCAGTACTTC. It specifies CSARGLAAYEQYF.

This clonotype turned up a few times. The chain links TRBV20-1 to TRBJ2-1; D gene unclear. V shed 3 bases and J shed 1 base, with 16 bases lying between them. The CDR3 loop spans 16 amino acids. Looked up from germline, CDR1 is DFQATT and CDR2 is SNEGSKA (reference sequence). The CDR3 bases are TGCAGTGCTAGCTTGTGGGTAGGTAGTTCCTACAATGAGCAGTTCTTC. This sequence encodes CSASLWVGSSYNEQFF.

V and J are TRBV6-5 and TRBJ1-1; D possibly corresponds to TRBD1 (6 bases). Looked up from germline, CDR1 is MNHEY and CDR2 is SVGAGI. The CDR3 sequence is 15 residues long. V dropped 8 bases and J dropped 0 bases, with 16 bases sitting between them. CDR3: CASRRGDNMNTEAFF. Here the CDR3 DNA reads TGTGCCAGCCGCCGGGGGGACAACATGAACACTGAAGCTTTCTTT.

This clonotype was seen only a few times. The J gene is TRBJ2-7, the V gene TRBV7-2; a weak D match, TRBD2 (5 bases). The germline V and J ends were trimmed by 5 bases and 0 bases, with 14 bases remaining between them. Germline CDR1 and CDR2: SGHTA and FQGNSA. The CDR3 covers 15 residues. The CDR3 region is CASSPEGSSSYEQYF. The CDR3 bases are TGTGCCAGCAGCCCCGAGGGCAGCAGCTCCTACGAGCAGTACTTC.

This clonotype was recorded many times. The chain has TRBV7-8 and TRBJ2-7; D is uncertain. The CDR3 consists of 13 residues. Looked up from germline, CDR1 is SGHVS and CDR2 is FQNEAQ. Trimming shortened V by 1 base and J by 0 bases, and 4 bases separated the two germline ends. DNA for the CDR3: TGTGCCAGCAGCTTAGTTATCTCCTACGAGCAGTACTTC. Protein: CASSLVISYEQYF.

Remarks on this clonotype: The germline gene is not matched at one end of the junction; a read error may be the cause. DNA of the CDR3: TGCACCAGCAGCTTGTCGGTAGAAGAGACCCAGTACTTC. Its translation is CTSSLSVEETQYF. This chain uses TRBV5-1 with TRBJ2-5, with no clear D. Germline CDR1 reads SGHRS; CDR2 reads YFSETQ. The CDR3 covers 13 residues.

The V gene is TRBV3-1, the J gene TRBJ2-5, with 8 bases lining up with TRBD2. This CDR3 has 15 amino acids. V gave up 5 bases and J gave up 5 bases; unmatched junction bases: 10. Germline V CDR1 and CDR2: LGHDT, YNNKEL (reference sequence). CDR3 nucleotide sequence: TGTGCCAGCAGCAATGCGGGGACTAGGTCCGAGACCCAGTACTTC. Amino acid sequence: CASSNAGTRSETQYF.

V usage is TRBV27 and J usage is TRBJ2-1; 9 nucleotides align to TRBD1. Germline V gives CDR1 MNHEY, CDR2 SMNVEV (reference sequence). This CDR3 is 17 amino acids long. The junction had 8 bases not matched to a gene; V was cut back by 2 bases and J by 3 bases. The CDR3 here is CASSLRSTTGGYNEQFF. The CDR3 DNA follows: TGTGCCAGCAGTTTACGCTCCACGACAGGGGGCTACAATGAGCAGTTCTTC.

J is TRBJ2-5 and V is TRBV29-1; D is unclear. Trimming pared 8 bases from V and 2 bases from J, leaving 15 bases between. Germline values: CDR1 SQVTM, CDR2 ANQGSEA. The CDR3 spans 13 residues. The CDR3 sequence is CSTWGRLQETQYF. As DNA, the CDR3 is TGCAGCACTTGGGGAAGGTTACAAGAGACCCAGTACTTC.

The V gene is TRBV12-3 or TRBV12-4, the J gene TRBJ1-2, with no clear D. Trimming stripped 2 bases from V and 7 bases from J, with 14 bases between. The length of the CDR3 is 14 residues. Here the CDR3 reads CASSLFGERVGYTF. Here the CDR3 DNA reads TGTGCCAGCAGTTTATTCGGGGAACGGGTTGGCTACACCTTC.

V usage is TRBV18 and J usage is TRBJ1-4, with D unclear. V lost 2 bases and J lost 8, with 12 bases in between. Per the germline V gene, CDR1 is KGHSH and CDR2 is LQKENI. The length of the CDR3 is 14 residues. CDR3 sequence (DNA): TGTGCCAGCTCACCATATACACCTGAGGAAAAACTGTTTTTT. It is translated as CASSPYTPEEKLFF. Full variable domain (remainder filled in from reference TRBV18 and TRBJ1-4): NAGVMQNPRHLVRRRGQEARLRCSPMKGHSHVYWYRQLPEEGLKFMVYLQKENIIDESGMPKERFSAEFPKEGPSILRIQQVVRGDSAAYFCASSPYTPEEKLFFGSGTQLSVL.

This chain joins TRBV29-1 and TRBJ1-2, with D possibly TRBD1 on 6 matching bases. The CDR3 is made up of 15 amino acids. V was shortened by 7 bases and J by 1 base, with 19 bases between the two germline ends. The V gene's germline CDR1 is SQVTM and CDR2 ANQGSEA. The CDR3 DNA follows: TGCAGCGCGAACCCGGACAGCCAAAGTAACTATGGCTACACCTTC. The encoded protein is CSANPDSQSNYGYTF.

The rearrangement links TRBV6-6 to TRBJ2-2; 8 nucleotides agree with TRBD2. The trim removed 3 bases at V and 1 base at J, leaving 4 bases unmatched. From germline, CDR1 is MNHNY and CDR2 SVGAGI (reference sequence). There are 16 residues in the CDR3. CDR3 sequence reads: CASSYRAGVNTGELFF. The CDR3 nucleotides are TGTGCCAGCAGTTATCGAGCGGGGGTGAACACCGGGGAGCTGTTTTTT.

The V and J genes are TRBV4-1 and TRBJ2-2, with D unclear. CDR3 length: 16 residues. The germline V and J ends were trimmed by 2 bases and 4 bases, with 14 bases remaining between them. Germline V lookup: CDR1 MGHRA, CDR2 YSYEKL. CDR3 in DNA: TGCGCCAGCAGCCAATGGAGTAGGATCGGCACCGGGGAGCTGTTTTTT. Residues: CASSQWSRIGTGELFF.

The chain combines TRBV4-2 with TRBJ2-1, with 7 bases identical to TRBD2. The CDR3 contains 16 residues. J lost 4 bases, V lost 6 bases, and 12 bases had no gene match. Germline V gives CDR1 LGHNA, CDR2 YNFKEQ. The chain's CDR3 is CASSPEALAEYNEQFF. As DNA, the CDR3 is TGTGCCAGCAGTCCAGAGGCGCTAGCGGAATACAATGAGCAGTTCTTC.

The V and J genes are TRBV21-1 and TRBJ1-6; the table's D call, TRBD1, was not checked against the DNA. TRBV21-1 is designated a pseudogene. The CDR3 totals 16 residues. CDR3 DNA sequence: TGTGCCAGCAGCCATCCCCCCGGGACAGGGTATTCACCCCTCCACTTT. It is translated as CASSHPPGTGYSPLHF.

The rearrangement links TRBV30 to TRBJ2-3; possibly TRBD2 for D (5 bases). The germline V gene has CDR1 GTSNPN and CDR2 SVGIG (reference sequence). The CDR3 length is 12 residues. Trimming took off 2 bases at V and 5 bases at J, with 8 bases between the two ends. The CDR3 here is CAWSFGVDTQYF. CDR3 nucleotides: TGTGCCTGGAGTTTCGGGGTAGATACGCAGTATTTT.

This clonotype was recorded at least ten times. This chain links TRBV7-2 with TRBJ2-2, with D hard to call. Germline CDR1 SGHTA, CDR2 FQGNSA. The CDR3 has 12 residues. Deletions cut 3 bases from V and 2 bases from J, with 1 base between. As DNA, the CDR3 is TGTGCCAGCAGCTTCAACACCGGGGAGCTGTTTTTT. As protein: CASSFNTGELFF.